The T cell receptor beta chain described here comes from a study of T-cell memory formation after mild COVID-19. Study summary: TCR clusters largely stayed donor specific. Study outcomes and limitations: Chiefly within CM and EM were the contracting CD4+ clones; CD8+ ones were within EMRA.

To note about this clonotype: Its antigen remains unidentified.

Germline-derived CDR1 and CDR2 are SGHRS and YFSETQ. The CDR3 totals 16 residues. The V gene end was trimmed by 3 bases and the J gene end by 7 bases; junction bases not matched to a gene: 8. TCRdb processed the 5' RACE reads anew with MiXCR; each CDR3 protein has one entry. The table lists approximately 560,000 distinct CDR3 sequences, about 18% of them singletons. The sequenced sample was PBMCs or a T cell subset sorted from them (not recorded which). This chain joins TRBV5-1 and TRBJ2-3; 13 positions agree with TRBD2. The sequence was obtained from an adult woman who had mild COVID-19 (a few samples of this study predate the infection). Cell type and time point are not known. The CDR3 nucleotides read TGCGCCAGCAGCTCAGGGACTAGCGGGGTGGCTCATACGCAGTATTTT. It specifies CASSSGTSGVAHTQYF.